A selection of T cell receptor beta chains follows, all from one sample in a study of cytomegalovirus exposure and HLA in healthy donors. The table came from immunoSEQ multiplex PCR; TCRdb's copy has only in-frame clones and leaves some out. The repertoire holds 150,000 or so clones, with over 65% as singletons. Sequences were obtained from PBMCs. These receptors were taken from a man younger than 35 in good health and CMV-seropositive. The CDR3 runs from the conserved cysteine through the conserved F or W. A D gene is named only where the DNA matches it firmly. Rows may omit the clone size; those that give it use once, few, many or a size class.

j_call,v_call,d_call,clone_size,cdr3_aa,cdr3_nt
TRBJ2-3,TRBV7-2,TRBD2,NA,CASSYGTSADTQYF,TGTGCCAGCAGCTACGGGACTAGCGCAGATACGCAGTATTTT
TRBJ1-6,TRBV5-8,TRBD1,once,CASSPDRGRYSPLHF,TGTGCCAGCAGCCCCGACAGGGGCCGGTATTCACCCCTCCACTTT
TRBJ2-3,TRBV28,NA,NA,CASSFLSTTSTDTQYF,TGTGCCAGCAGTTTCCTTTCGACAACTAGCACAGATACGCAGTATTTT
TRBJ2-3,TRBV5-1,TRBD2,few,CASSLVSRGELDTQYF,TGCGCCAGCAGCTTGGTTAGTCGGGGGGAATTAGATACGCAGTATTTT
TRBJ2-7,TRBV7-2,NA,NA,CASSLGFASGEQYF,TGTGCCAGCAGCTTGGGGTTTGCCTCGGGGGAGCAGTACTTC
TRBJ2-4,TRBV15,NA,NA,CATSRGGYQGIQYF,TGTGCCACCAGCAGAGGTGGATATCAGGGCATTCAGTACTTC
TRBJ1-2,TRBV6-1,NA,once,CASSERGFGYTF,TGTGCCAGCAGTGAAAGGGGTTTTGGCTACACCTTC
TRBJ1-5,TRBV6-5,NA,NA,CASRGLLPQHF,TGTGCCAGCAGAGGACTCCTACCCCAGCATTTT
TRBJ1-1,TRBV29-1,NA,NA,CSVEDLSRTEAFF,TGCAGCGTTGAAGATCTGTCCAGGACTGAAGCTTTCTTT
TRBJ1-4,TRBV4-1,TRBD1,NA,CASSRTGGPNEKLLF,TGCGCCAGCAGCCGGACAGGGGGCCCTAATGAAAAACTGCTTTTT
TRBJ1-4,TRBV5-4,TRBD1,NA,CASSSAGTGAEKLFF,TGTGCCAGCAGCTCGGCGGGGACAGGGGCTGAAAAACTGTTTTTT
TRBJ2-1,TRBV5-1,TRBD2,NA,CASSAGTSTYNEQFF,TGCGCCAGCAGCGCCGGGACTAGTACATACAATGAGCAGTTCTTC
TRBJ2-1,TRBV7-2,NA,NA,CASSFRAGENEQFF,TGTGCCAGCAGCTTTCGGGCAGGGGAGAATGAGCAGTTCTTC
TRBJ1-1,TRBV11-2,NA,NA,CASSLDGTVSEAFF,TGTGCCAGCAGCTTAGATGGCACAGTCTCTGAAGCTTTCTTT
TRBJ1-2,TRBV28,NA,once,CASSLYPPYGYTF,TGTGCCAGCAGTTTGTATCCCCCCTATGGCTACACCTTC
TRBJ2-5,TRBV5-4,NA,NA,CASSWGETYF,TGTGCCAGCAGCTGGGGGGAGACTTACTTC
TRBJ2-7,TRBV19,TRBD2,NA,CASSIRLRDYTYEQYF,TGTGCCAGTAGTATTAGGCTACGGGACTACACCTACGAGCAGTACTTC
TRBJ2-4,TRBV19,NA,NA,CASSIDLWGAGGNIQYF,TGTGCCAGTAGTATAGATTTATGGGGGGCAGGGGGGAACATTCAGTACTTC
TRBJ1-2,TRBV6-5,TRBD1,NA,CASQGGRGNYGYTF,TGTGCCAGCCAAGGAGGCAGGGGGAACTATGGCTACACCTTC
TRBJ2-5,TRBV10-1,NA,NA,CASIRGVSRYAETQYF,TGCGCCAGCATCAGGGGGGTTAGCCGCTATGCGGAGACCCAGTACTTC
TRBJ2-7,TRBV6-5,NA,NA,CASSKALGGNEQYF,TGTGCCAGCAGTAAGGCTCTGGGCGGGAACGAGCAGTACTTC
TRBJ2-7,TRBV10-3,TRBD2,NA,CAISESGERGDEQYF,TGTGCCATCAGTGAGTCCGGAGAGCGGGGGGACGAGCAGTACTTC
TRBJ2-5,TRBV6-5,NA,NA,CASSSQLSQETQYF,TGTGCCAGCAGTTCGCAACTTAGCCAAGAGACCCAGTACTTC
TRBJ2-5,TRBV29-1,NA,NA,CSVEEPRLQETQYF,TGCAGCGTTGAAGAGCCGAGGTTACAAGAGACCCAGTACTTC
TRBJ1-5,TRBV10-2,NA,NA,CASTTGYQPQHF,TGCGCCAGCACCACAGGGTATCAGCCCCAGCATTTT
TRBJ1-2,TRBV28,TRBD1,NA,CASSTGTGGIIGYTF,TGTGCCAGCAGCACCGGGACAGGGGGTATTATCGGCTACACCTTC
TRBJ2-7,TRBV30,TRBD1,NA,CAWSTQWTGGPYEQYF,TGTGCCTGGAGTACCCAGTGGACAGGGGGACCCTACGAGCAGTACTTC
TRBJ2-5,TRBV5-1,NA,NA,CASSPVPQETQYF,TGCGCCAGCAGCCCGGTACCTCAAGAGACCCAGTACTTC
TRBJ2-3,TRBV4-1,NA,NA,CASSQEVPGRTDTQYF,TGCGCCAGCAGCCAAGAGGTCCCGGGGAGGACAGATACGCAGTATTTT
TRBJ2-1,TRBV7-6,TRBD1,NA,CASSFRDRASNEQFF,TGTGCCAGCAGCTTCCGGGACAGGGCTAGTAATGAGCAGTTCTTC
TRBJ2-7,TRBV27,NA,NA,CASSLSPGAAYEQYF,TGTGCCAGCAGTTTATCACCAGGGGCGGCCTACGAGCAGTACTTC
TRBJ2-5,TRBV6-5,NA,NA,CASALGPNQETQYF,TGTGCCAGCGCCCTTGGTCCTAACCAAGAGACCCAGTACTTC
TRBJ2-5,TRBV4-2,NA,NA,CASSQDNREWQETQYF,TGTGCCAGCAGCCAGGACAACAGGGAATGGCAAGAGACCCAGTACTTC
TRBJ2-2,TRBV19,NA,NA,CASSPRSHTGELFF,TGTGCCAGTTCCCCTAGATCTCACACCGGGGAGCTGTTTTTT
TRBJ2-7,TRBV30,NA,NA,CAWSQDRTYEQYF,TGTGCCTGGAGTCAAGACAGGACCTACGAGCAGTACTTC
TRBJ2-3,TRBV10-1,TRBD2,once,CASSEKSGINTDTQYF,TGCGCCAGCAGTGAGAAAAGCGGGATAAACACAGATACGCAGTATTTT
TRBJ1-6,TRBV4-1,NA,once,CASSQDRVSPLHF,TGCGCCAGCAGCCAAGACAGGGTTTCACCCCTCCACTTT
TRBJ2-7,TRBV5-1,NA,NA,CASSGSDSLREQYF,TGCGCCAGCAGCGGGTCGGACAGTCTACGGGAGCAGTACTTC
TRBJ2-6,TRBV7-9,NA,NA,CASSSRVDSGANVLTF,TGTGCCAGCAGCTCCAGGGTTGACTCTGGGGCCAACGTCCTGACTTTC
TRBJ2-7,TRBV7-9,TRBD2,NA,CASSPSGSGEQYF,TGTGCCAGCAGCCCTAGCGGGAGTGGAGAGCAGTACTTC
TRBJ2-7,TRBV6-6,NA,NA,CASSLLDPQGNEQYF,TGTGCCAGCAGTCTCCTTGACCCCCAGGGCAACGAGCAGTACTTC
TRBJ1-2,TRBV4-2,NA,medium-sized,CASSQTTGNYGYTF,TGTGCCAGCAGCCAAACTACAGGGAACTATGGCTACACCTTC
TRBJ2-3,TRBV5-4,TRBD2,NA,CASSLLREGPDTQYF,TGTGCCAGCAGCTTGTTACGGGAGGGCCCAGATACGCAGTATTTT
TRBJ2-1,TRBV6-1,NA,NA,CASSGWAGNEQFF,TGTGCCAGCAGTGGGTGGGCCGGCAATGAGCAGTTCTTC
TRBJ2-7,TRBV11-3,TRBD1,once,CASTSTPGGEQYF,TGTGCCAGCACCTCCACCCCAGGGGGCGAGCAGTACTTC
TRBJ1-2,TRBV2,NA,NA,CASSEFVRVDYGYTF,TGTGCCAGCAGTGAATTCGTCAGGGTTGACTATGGCTACACCTTC
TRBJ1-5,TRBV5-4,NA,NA,CASSKQGTNQPQHF,TGTGCCAGCAGCAAGCAGGGGACCAATCAGCCCCAGCATTTT
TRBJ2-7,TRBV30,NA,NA,CAWMWRDGPYEQYF,TGTGCCTGGATGTGGCGGGACGGCCCCTACGAGCAGTACTTC